These T cell receptor beta chains were read from a single sample in a study of immune evolution from preneoplasia to lung adenocarcinoma. Sequencing was performed with immunoSEQ multiplex PCR; in TCRdb, only in-frame clones are kept and a portion is missing. The profile covers about 10,000 clones, with approximately 80% appearing a single time and 4.8% taken by the ten largest. Sequenced input: FFPE minimally invasive lung adenocarcinoma tissue. The receptors come from a person aged 65-85 years with lung adenocarcinoma. CDR3s include the opening cysteine and the closing phenylalanine or tryptophan. A D gene is named only where the DNA matches it firmly.

V gene,D gene,CDR3 protein
TRBV6-1,.,CASRPGAFF
TRBV7-3,TRBD1,CASSTQGANTGELFF
TRBV19,TRBD1,CASSRTGDRYTF
TRBV2,.,CASSEGPWDNEKLFF
TRBV29-1,TRBD1,CSVAGTAIVGYTF
TRBV9,.,CASSVVPDFGGPYNEQFF
TRBV7-3,.,CASSSFWGTEAFF
TRBV7-2,.,CASSLAGGEYEQYF
TRBV30,TRBD1,CACRGPTEAFF
TRBV5-4,.,CASSLGLEHIQYF
TRBV2,.,CASRLNRVNYGYTF